One sample yielded the 6 T cell receptor beta chains listed below, sequenced in a study of control samples from healthy donors and cancer patients (dated by TCRdb to the early 2020s). To prepare the library, the immunoSEQ multiplex PCR assay was applied. Sourced from immuneACCESS, this table was stored by TCRdb with only in-frame sequences that have V and J called. A share of the clones is absent; for the studies checked, an unresolved V gene accounts for under half, and the remainder has no known explanation. This sample has 100,000 to 150,000 clones in its table, and roughly 89% of those were observed once. The leading ten clones occupy 6% to 9.5% of the sample. The sample consisted of PBMCs. These receptors originate from a man aged 50-60 years with head and neck cancer.

The chain joins TRBV5-1 to TRBJ1-2; 10 bases match TRBD1. The germline V gene encodes CDR1 SGHRS and CDR2 YFSETQ. The V gene end was trimmed by 4 bases and the J gene end by 5 bases; junction bases not matched to a gene: 11. The CDR3 is made up of 16 amino acids. CDR3 residues: CASSQAVGTGVYGYTF. CDR3 coding DNA: TGCGCCAGCAGCCAAGCGGTCGGGACAGGGGTTTATGGCTACACCTTC. The whole variable domain, filled in from reference TRBV5-1 and TRBJ1-2, reads KAGVTQTPRYLIKTRGQQVTLSCSPISGHRSVSWYQQTPGQGLQFLFEYFSETQRNKGNFPGRFSGRQFSNSRSEMNVSTLELGDSALYLCASSQAVGTGVYGYTFGSGTRLTVV.

The rearrangement links TRBV15 to TRBJ1-6; D might be TRBD1 (5 bases). The length of the CDR3 is 15 residues. Germline V gene lookup returns CDR1 LNHNV and CDR2 YYDKDF (reference sequence). Trimming removed 3 bases at V and 5 bases at J, with 11 bases between. The CDR3 here is CATSRQGIDNSPLHF. CDR3 sequence (DNA): TGTGCCACCAGCAGGCAGGGCATCGATAATTCACCCCTCCACTTT.

V is TRBV25-1 and J is TRBJ1-1; D unclear. The germline CDR1 and CDR2 sequences are MGHDK and SYGVNS. V lost 1 base, J lost 1 base, and 10 bases lay in between. The CDR3 spans 15 residues. Here the CDR3 reads CASSEWPDSNTEAFF. In DNA, the CDR3 is TGTGCCAGCAGTGAATGGCCGGACTCGAACACTGAAGCTTTCTTT.

This chain links TRBV13 with TRBJ2-3; 12 bases map to TRBD2. Losses at the gene ends were 3 bases for V and 6 bases for J; bases not matched to a gene: 1. Looked up from germline, CDR1 is PRHDT and CDR2 is FYEKMQ (reference sequence). The CDR3 spans 14 residues. The DNA of the CDR3 is TGTGCCAGCAGCTTGACTAGCGGGGGTGATACGCAGTATTTT. This encodes CASSLTSGGDTQYF. The full variable domain, its missing parts supplied by reference TRBV13 and TRBJ2-3, is AAGVIQSPRHLIKEKRETATLKCYPIPRHDTVYWYQQGPGQDPQFLISFYEKMQSDKGSIPDRFSAQQFSDYHSELNMSSLELGDSALYFCASSLTSGGDTQYFGPGTRLTVL.

This clone turned up a few times. This sequence joins TRBV11-1 and TRBJ1-4; D unclear. The CDR3 runs 14 residues. Germline V gene sequence: CDR1 SGHAT, CDR2 FQDESV (reference sequence). V was cut by 7 bases and J by 2 bases, with 11 bases left in between. CDR3: CASTLGATNEKLFF. The DNA for the CDR3 is TGTGCCAGCACCTTGGGAGCCACTAATGAAAAACTGTTTTTT.

This clone appeared once. The CDR3 DNA reads as TGTGCCAGCAGACGAGACAGGAGGAACACCGGGGAGCTGTTTTTT. It specifies CASRRDRRNTGELFF. The V and J genes are TRBV27 and TRBJ2-2; D is perhaps TRBD1 (6 bases). This CDR3 spans 15 amino acids. Germline V lookup: CDR1 MNHEY, CDR2 SMNVEV (reference sequence). Trimming removed 6 bases at V and 1 base at J, with 12 bases between.